The entry below gives a single TCR beta chain sequence along with its context. Its antigen is unidentified. TCRdb independently ran MiXCR on the 5' RACE reads; one entry per CDR3 protein. The sample consists of 420,000 or so distinct CDR3 sequences, less than 20% of them appearing once. The data were taken from a study of identical twins. CDR3 length equals 16 residues. Looked up from germline, CDR1 is SGDLS and CDR2 is YYNGEE. The junction had 8 bases not matched to a gene; V was cut back by 0 bases and J by 8 bases. Study observations and caveats: Invariant cells of the MAIT and iNKT types might have partly distorted the zero-insertion analyses. Conclusions rested on cross-sectional statistics rather than following the same donors.

The source of this sequence is a man in his fifties or sixties in good health. Source material: naive T cells sorted from blood. The chain combines TRBV9 with TRBJ2-2; TRBD1 aligns across 9 bases. The DNA of the CDR3 is TGTGCCAGCAGCGTAGACCCCGGGACAGGGCTGGGGGAGCTGTTTTTT. Amino acid sequence: CASSVDPGTGLGELFF.